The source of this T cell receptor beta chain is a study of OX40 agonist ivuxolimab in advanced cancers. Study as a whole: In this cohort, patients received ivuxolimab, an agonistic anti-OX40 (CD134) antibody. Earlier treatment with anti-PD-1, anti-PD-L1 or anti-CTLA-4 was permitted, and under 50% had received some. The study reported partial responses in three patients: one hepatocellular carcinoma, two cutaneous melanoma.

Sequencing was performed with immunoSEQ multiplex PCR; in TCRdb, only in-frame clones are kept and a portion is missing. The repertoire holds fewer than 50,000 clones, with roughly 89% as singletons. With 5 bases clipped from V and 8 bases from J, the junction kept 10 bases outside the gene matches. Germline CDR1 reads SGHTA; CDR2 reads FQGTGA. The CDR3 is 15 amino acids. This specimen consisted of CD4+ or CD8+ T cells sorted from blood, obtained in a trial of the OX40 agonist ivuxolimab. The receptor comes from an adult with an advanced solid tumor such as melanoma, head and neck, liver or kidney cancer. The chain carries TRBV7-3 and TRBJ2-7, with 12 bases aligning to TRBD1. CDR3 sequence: CASSPTGTGGTKQYF. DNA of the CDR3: TGTGCCAGCAGCCCGACCGGGACAGGGGGCACCAAGCAGTACTTC.